The 14 T cell receptor beta chains below all came from one sample that was sequenced in a study of T cell responses to AZD1222 COVID-19 vaccine. Generated by immunoSEQ multiplex PCR, the TCRdb table keeps only in-frame clones and is missing some. Seen here are roughly 140,000 clones, approximately 89% observed once, and the top ten hold 4% to 5%. This material consisted of peripheral blood, taken on day 0 of AZD1222 vaccination. The receptors were sampled from an adult in good health.

This chain connects TRBV2 to TRBJ1-5; 7 bases are shared with TRBD1. The CDR3 is made up of 16 amino acids. Trimming at V came to 5 bases and at J to 0 bases, leaving 7 bases not matched to a gene. Looked up from germline, CDR1 is SNHLY and CDR2 is FYNNEI. For the CDR3, the DNA is TGTGCCAGCAGTCCAGAGACAGGGCGTAGCAATCAGCCCCAGCATTTT. Amino acid sequence: CASSPETGRSNQPQHF. Full variable domain (missing parts from reference TRBV2 and TRBJ1-5): EPEVTQTPSHQVTQMGQEVILRCVPISNHLYFYWYRQILGQKVEFLVSFYNNEISEKSEIFDDQFSVERPDGSNFTLKIRSTKLEDSAMYFCASSPETGRSNQPQHFGDGTRLSIL.

V usage is TRBV5-1 and J usage is TRBJ1-3; tentative D call: TRBD1 (5 bases). Trimming shortened V by 2 bases and J by 4 bases, and 19 bases separated the two germline ends. Per the germline V gene, CDR1 is SGHRS and CDR2 is YFSETQ. There are 17 residues in the CDR3. CDR3 nucleotide sequence: TGCGCCAGCAGCTTAAGTAGTTTGGGCGGACAAGGAAACACCATATATTTT. The encoded protein is CASSLSSLGGQGNTIYF.

The rearrangement uses TRBV6-5 and TRBJ1-2, with D perhaps matching TRBD1 (5 bases). The germline gives CDR1 MNHEY, CDR2 SVGAGI. The CDR3 loop spans 14 amino acids. Trimming took 2 bases from V and 4 from J, leaving 11 bases between them. CDR3 amino acids: CASSYEGPPYGYTF. The DNA for the CDR3 is TGTGCCAGCAGTTACGAGGGGCCTCCCTATGGCTACACCTTC.

The genes are TRBV11-1 and TRBJ2-1, with 14 bases fitting TRBD2. Germline CDR1 is SGHAT and CDR2 is FQDESV (reference sequence). Trimming removed 1 base from V and 12 bases from J; junction bases left unmatched: 5. This CDR3 is 15 amino acids long. The CDR3 spells CASSLEGTSGSLQFF. The CDR3 region has the DNA TGTGCCAGCAGCTTAGAAGGGACTAGCGGGAGTTTGCAGTTCTTC. Looking up the rest from reference TRBV11-1 and TRBJ2-1 gives the full variable domain: EAEVAQSPRYKITEKSQAVAFWCDPISGHATLYWYRQILGQGPELLVQFQDESVVDDSQLPKDRFSAERLKGVDSTLKIQPAELGDSAMYLCASSLEGTSGSLQFFGPGTRLTVL.

This chain joins TRBV5-4 and TRBJ2-3; the match to TRBD2 covers 7 bases. CDR3 size: 17 residues. From germline, CDR1 is SGHNT and CDR2 YYREEE (reference sequence). The trim removed 0 bases at V and 2 bases at J, leaving 9 bases unmatched. CDR3: CASSLDGRLPNTDTQYF. The CDR3 DNA reads TGTGCCAGCAGCTTGGACGGGAGGCTCCCTAACACAGATACGCAGTATTTT.

The rearrangement joins TRBV28 to TRBJ2-7, with 12 bases matching TRBD2. V trimming: 2 bases; J trimming: 2 bases; junction bases outside the gene matches: 7. The CDR3 has 17 residues. CDR1 and CDR2 (germline): MDHEN, SYDVKM. This CDR3 is CASSLRASGGATYEQYF. In DNA, the CDR3 is TGTGCCAGCAGTTTAAGGGCTAGCGGGGGGGCTACCTACGAGCAGTACTTC. The whole variable domain, remainder taken from reference TRBV28 and TRBJ2-7, is DVKVTQSSRYLVKRTGEKVFLECVQDMDHENMFWYRQDPGLGLRLIYFSYDVKMKEKGDIPEGYSVSREKKERFSLILESASTNQTSMYLCASSLRASGGATYEQYFGPGTRLTVT.

The chain combines TRBV18 with TRBJ1-2; 8 bases match TRBD1. The V and J ends lost 6 bases and 6 bases, in that order; junction bases with no gene match: 15. CDR3 length equals 16 residues. CDR1 and CDR2 from the germline V gene are KGHSH and LQKENI. CDR3 coding DNA: TGTGCCAGCTCCCCAAGGGAGGCAGGGGGCGCAAATGGCTACACCTTC. Translated: CASSPREAGGANGYTF. The full variable domain, rest sourced from reference TRBV18 and TRBJ1-2, is NAGVMQNPRHLVRRRGQEARLRCSPMKGHSHVYWYRQLPEEGLKFMVYLQKENIIDESGMPKERFSAEFPKEGPSILRIQQVVRGDSAAYFCASSPREAGGANGYTFGSGTRLTVV.

J is TRBJ2-1 and V is TRBV18; 8 bases are a match to TRBD2. Germline V CDR1 and CDR2: KGHSH, LQKENI. This CDR3 contains 17 residues. Unmatched junction bases numbered 7, after V lost 3 bases and J lost 0 bases. The DNA of the CDR3 is TGTGCCAGCTCACCCCCGGTGGGGACTAGCTCCTACAATGAGCAGTTCTTC. Amino acids: CASSPPVGTSSYNEQFF.

The chain has TRBV2 and TRBJ1-6; no firm D call. Germline CDR1 and CDR2: SNHLY and FYNNEI. This CDR3 is 17 amino acids long. V was clipped by 2 bases and J by 7 bases, with 18 bases between them. The CDR3 DNA reads as TGTGCCAGCAGTGAATTAATCGAGATCTTTGACAATTCACCCCTCCACTTT. Residues: CASSELIEIFDNSPLHF.

Here the CDR3 reads CASSPTGLQTQYF. As DNA, the CDR3 is TGTGCCAGCTCACCGACTGGGCTGCAGACCCAGTACTTC. The gene calls are TRBV18 and TRBJ2-5, with D uncertain. Germline V gene lookup returns CDR1 KGHSH and CDR2 LQKENI. V was trimmed by 3 bases and J by 6 bases, leaving 11 bases between them. This CDR3 has 13 amino acids.

The CDR3: CASSFAGGLSSTDTQYF. CDR3 DNA: TGTGCCAGCAGTTTTGCGGGAGGCCTTTCTAGCACAGATACGCAGTATTTT. V gene TRBV28 combines with J gene TRBJ2-3; 8 bases line up with TRBD2. The CDR3 covers 17 residues. The V and J ends lost 3 bases and 0 bases, in that order; junction bases with no gene match: 8. The germline gives CDR1 MDHEN, CDR2 SYDVKM.

The chain uses TRBV4-2 and TRBJ1-1; the D is unclear. CDR1 and CDR2 from the germline V gene are LGHNA and YNFKEQ. V lost 2 bases and J lost 2, with 6 bases in between. This CDR3 contains 13 residues. CDR3 coding DNA: TGTGCCAGCAGCCAAAGACCCAACACTGAAGCTTTCTTT. Its translation: CASSQRPNTEAFF.

This clone has a single count. CDR3 DNA: TGCAGCGTTGAAGATCTACTAAAAAACTATGGCTACACCTTC. It translates to CSVEDLLKNYGYTF. The genes are TRBV29-1 and TRBJ1-2; D unclear. This CDR3 is built from 14 residues. The V gene's germline CDR1 is SQVTM and CDR2 ANQGSEA. V was trimmed by 0 bases and J by 2 bases, leaving 10 bases between them. The whole variable domain, filled in from reference TRBV29-1 and TRBJ1-2, reads SAVISQKPSRDICQRGTSLTIQCQVDSQVTMMFWYRQQPGQSLTLIATANQGSEATYESGFVIDKFPISRPNLTFSTLTVSNMSPEDSSIYLCSVEDLLKNYGYTFGSGTRLTVV.

The V gene is TRBV7-8, the J gene TRBJ2-7; 7 bases align to TRBD1. From germline, CDR1 is SGHVS and CDR2 FQNEAQ. This CDR3 has 16 residues. The junction had 7 bases not matched to a gene; V was cut back by 2 bases and J by 0 bases. This CDR3 is CASSLNRQGASYEQYF. CDR3 DNA sequence: TGTGCCAGCAGCTTAAATAGACAGGGTGCCTCCTACGAGCAGTACTTC.